This passage covers 28 T cell receptor beta chains from one sample sequenced in a study of blood T cell repertoires in COVID-19 (dated by TCRdb to the early 2020s). Libraries came from the immunoSEQ multiplex PCR assay. This immuneACCESS table, as held by TCRdb, lists in-frame sequences with V and J called but not all clones. Of the missing ones, under half trace to an unresolved V gene in checked studies; the others have no known cause. A total of about 260,000 clones appear in this sample, approximately 86% of them only once. Roughly 5% of the sample comes from the top ten. Sequencing was performed on peripheral blood. The receptors stem from a woman in her fifties or sixties with COVID-19, enrolled during active disease.

V and J are TRBV20-1 and TRBJ2-5; no clear D gene. Looked up from germline, CDR1 is DFQATT and CDR2 is SNEGSKA (reference sequence). V shed 6 bases and J shed 4 bases, with 9 bases lying between them. CDR3 length: 11 amino acids. DNA of the CDR3: TGCAGTGCCCATAGCAGAGAGACCCAGTACTTC. This encodes CSAHSRETQYF.

This clone was detected only a few times. The chain recombines TRBV28 with TRBJ1-4, with 10 bases matching TRBD1. This CDR3 region has 15 residues. CDR1 is MDHEN, CDR2 SYDVKM, per germline. Losses at the gene ends were 6 bases for V and 4 bases for J; bases not matched to a gene: 5. This chain's CDR3 is CASSQTGGGNEKLFF. The CDR3 nucleotides read TGTGCCAGCAGCCAGACAGGGGGCGGTAATGAAAAACTGTTTTTT.

The chain uses TRBV3-1 (or the pseudogene TRBV3-2) and TRBJ2-1; TRBD2 matches at 10 bases. There are 18 residues in the CDR3. The trim removed 3 bases at V and 6 bases at J, leaving 14 bases unmatched. Germline-derived CDR1 and CDR2 are LGHDT and YNNKEL (reference sequence). CDR3 region: CASSQLSGRALIGNEQFF. DNA of the CDR3: TGTGCCAGCAGCCAGTTAAGCGGGAGGGCCCTCATTGGCAATGAGCAGTTCTTC.

This clone was observed a few times. This chain uses TRBV5-6 with TRBJ1-2, with 10 bases matching TRBD1. The germline V gene has CDR1 SGHDT and CDR2 YYEEEE. With 3 bases clipped from V and 8 bases from J, the junction kept 4 bases outside the gene matches. The CDR3 has 13 residues. The CDR3 region is CASSWTGGRGYTF. CDR3 sequence (DNA): TGTGCCAGCAGCTGGACAGGGGGGCGAGGCTACACCTTC.

This chain links TRBV7-8 with TRBJ2-7, with a weak D call TRBD2 (7 bases). This CDR3 is 12 amino acids long. With 8 bases removed from V and 6 bases from J, the gap between germline ends came to 14 bases. Germline CDR1 is SGHVS and CDR2 is FQNEAQ. DNA of the CDR3: TGTGCCAGCGGGGGGGGCAGGGTCGAGCAGTACTTC. Translation: CASGGGRVEQYF. The whole variable domain, filled in from reference TRBV7-8 and TRBJ2-7, reads GAGVSQSPRYKVAKRGQDVALRCDPISGHVSLFWYQQALGQGPEFLTYFQNEAQLDKSGLPSDRFFAERPEGSVSTLKIQRTQQEDSAVYLCASGGGRVEQYFGPGTRLTVT.

This sequence joins TRBV7-9 and TRBJ1-4; D gene uncertain. The germline CDR1 and CDR2 sequences are SEHNR and FQNEAQ (reference sequence). Trimming took off 0 bases at V and 2 bases at J, with 10 bases between the two ends. There are 16 residues in the CDR3. For the CDR3, the DNA is TGTGCCAGCAGCTTAGCGGCAGGACTTACTAATGAAAAACTGTTTTTT. This codes for CASSLAAGLTNEKLFF.

V is TRBV7-2 and J is TRBJ1-5, with a tentative D call TRBD1 (5 bases). The V and J ends lost 5 bases and 2 bases respectively, with 13 bases between them. The CDR3 sequence is 15 residues long. Looked up from germline, CDR1 is SGHTA and CDR2 is FQGNSA. The CDR3 DNA sequence: TGTGCCAGCAGCCCGGGACTAGGCGGCAATCAGCCCCAGCATTTT. This translates into CASSPGLGGNQPQHF.

This chain joins TRBV9 and TRBJ2-5; no clear D gene. The CDR3 runs 14 residues. Per germline, CDR1 SGDLS and CDR2 YYNGEE. Trimming shortened V by 0 bases and J by 2 bases, and 8 bases separated the two germline ends. The CDR3 bases are TGTGCCAGCAGCGTAGGTGGAGCACAAGAGACCCAGTACTTC. Protein product: CASSVGGAQETQYF.

This clone was seen many times. The rearrangement links TRBV2 to TRBJ1-5, with a tentative D call TRBD1 (5 bases). The CDR3 length is 14 residues. Trimming removed 2 bases at V and 6 bases at J, with 11 bases between. In germline, CDR1 is SNHLY, CDR2 FYNNEI. The CDR3 loop reads CASSELWGGQPQHF. CDR3 DNA sequence: TGTGCCAGCAGTGAATTATGGGGCGGTCAGCCCCAGCATTTT.

The chain employs TRBV2 and TRBJ1-2; D gene ambiguous. Germline V CDR1 and CDR2: SNHLY, FYNNEI. The V end lost 4 bases, the J end lost 7 bases, and 22 bases lay between the germline ends. CDR3 length: 16 residues. CDR3 amino acids: CASSGGGKSLSSGYTF. Here the CDR3 DNA reads TGTGCCAGCAGTGGCGGAGGGAAATCTTTGTCGAGTGGCTACACCTTC. The full variable domain, in which reference TRBV2 and TRBJ1-2 provide the parts outside the CDR3, is EPEVTQTPSHQVTQMGQEVILRCVPISNHLYFYWYRQILGQKVEFLVSFYNNEISEKSEIFDDQFSVERPDGSNFTLKIRSTKLEDSAMYFCASSGGGKSLSSGYTFGSGTRLTVV.

The chain is built from TRBV3-1 (or the pseudogene TRBV3-2) and TRBJ2-7; D possibly corresponds to TRBD2 (5 bases). V lost 3 bases, J lost 9 bases, and 18 bases lay in between. Germline V CDR1 and CDR2: LGHDT, YNNKEL (reference sequence). CDR3 length equals 14 residues. CDR3 bases: TGTGCCAGCAGCCAGCACAGCGCAGGAGGAGGGCAGTACTTC. Its protein product is CASSQHSAGGGQYF.

The chain has TRBV15 and TRBJ2-3; D might be TRBD2 (7 bases). Germline CDR1 and CDR2: LNHNV and YYDKDF (reference sequence). Trimming cost V 1 base and J 5 bases, with 16 bases left between them. CDR3 size: 16 residues. This CDR3 is CATSRGGGGPGDTQYF. The CDR3 DNA sequence: TGTGCCACCAGCAGAGGAGGGGGAGGGCCAGGAGATACGCAGTATTTT.

This rearrangement joins TRBV5-5 to TRBJ2-7, with D tentatively TRBD1 (6 bases). V lost 0 bases, J lost 6 bases, and 16 bases lay in between. The CDR3 covers 15 residues. The germline gives CDR1 SGHKS, CDR2 YYEKEE (reference sequence). The CDR3 is CASSLAGTRNGEQYF. CDR3 DNA sequence: TGTGCCAGCAGCTTGGCCGGGACAAGGAACGGCGAGCAGTACTTC.

This clone was detected only once. The rearrangement links TRBV7-2 to TRBJ2-5; 8 bases line up with TRBD2. V lost 5 bases and J lost 5; bases outside the gene matches: 10. Germline V CDR1 and CDR2: SGHTA, FQGNSA. There are 15 residues in the CDR3. The chain's CDR3 is CASSLGLGEAETQYF. The CDR3 DNA reads as TGTGCCAGCAGCCTGGGACTAGGGGAGGCGGAGACCCAGTACTTC.

The chain recombines TRBV4-1 with TRBJ1-4, with D tentatively TRBD1 (6 bases). Germline V CDR1 and CDR2: MGHRA, YSYEKL. This CDR3 has 16 residues. V lost 2 bases to trimming and J lost 4 bases, with 14 bases between them. The CDR3 DNA follows: TGCGCCAGCAGCCAAACAGGGCGGTGGGTTAATGAAAAACTGTTTTTT. It codes for CASSQTGRWVNEKLFF.

This sequence joins TRBV9 and TRBJ2-5, with 13 bases fitting TRBD2. After removal of 4 bases from V and 5 bases from J, the junction contained 8 bases not matched to a gene. This CDR3 region has 16 residues. CDR1 and CDR2 from the germline V gene are SGDLS and YYNGEE. The CDR3: CASSPRGLAGTETQYF. In nucleotides, the CDR3 is TGTGCCAGCAGCCCCCGGGGACTAGCGGGAACCGAGACCCAGTACTTC.

The rearrangement uses TRBV4-3 and TRBJ2-5; 7 nucleotides match TRBD2. Per germline, CDR1 LGHNA and CDR2 YSLEER. The V segment lost 2 bases and the J segment 4 bases; nucleotides outside the gene matches: 7. The length of the CDR3 is 15 residues. CDR3 residues: CASSQSGLFGETQYF. The CDR3 nucleotides read TGCGCCAGCAGCCAATCGGGACTATTCGGAGAGACCCAGTACTTC.

The V call is TRBV6-5, the J call TRBJ1-5; the D is unclear. Trimming pared 0 bases from V and 0 bases from J, leaving 6 bases between. Per the germline V gene, CDR1 is MNHEY and CDR2 is SVGAGI. CDR3 length: 15 residues. CDR3 in DNA: TGTGCCAGCAGTTACTCGGGAGATAGCAATCAGCCCCAGCATTTT. Translation: CASSYSGDSNQPQHF.

A note on this clone: Germline is not matched at one junction end, which may reflect a read error. This chain uses TRBV18 with TRBJ1-4; TRBD1 matches at 9 bases. Germline V lookup: CDR1 KGHSH, CDR2 LQKENI. The CDR3 extends over 17 amino acids. The CDR3 region is CASSPTGTGSQNVKLFF. The CDR3 DNA sequence: TGTGCCAGCTCACCTACCGGGACAGGGTCCCAGAATGTAAAACTGTTTTTT.

This clone is a singleton in its sample. The chain recombines TRBV6-5 with TRBJ2-7; 8 positions agree with TRBD1. Per germline, CDR1 MNHEY and CDR2 SVGAGI. The length of the CDR3 is 15 residues. V lost 2 bases, J lost 1 base, and 4 bases stayed unmatched. The CDR3 nucleotides are TGTGCCAGCAGTTACGGCAGGGGGCTATCCTACGAGCAGTACTTC. This sequence encodes CASSYGRGLSYEQYF.

V and J are TRBV27 and TRBJ2-3, with TRBD1 matching over 8 bases. V was clipped by 5 bases and J by 1 base; unmatched bases: 5. The CDR3 is 15 residues long. Germline V lookup: CDR1 MNHEY, CDR2 SMNVEV (reference sequence). CDR3 nucleotide sequence: TGTGCCAGCAGTCTTGAGGGACAGGGCACAGATACGCAGTATTTT. Residues: CASSLEGQGTDTQYF.

The chain has TRBV6-1 and TRBJ2-2; 8 bases are a match to TRBD1. This CDR3 is built from 17 residues. V shed 4 bases, J shed 2 bases, and the junction held 9 bases outside the gene matches. The germline CDR1 and CDR2 sequences are MNHNS and SASEGT. The CDR3: CASSVRTGTYNTGELFF. The DNA for the CDR3 is TGTGCCAGCAGTGTGCGGACAGGGACATACAACACCGGGGAGCTGTTTTTT.

The chain employs TRBV12-3 or TRBV12-4 and TRBJ1-2; the match to TRBD1 covers 9 bases. The CDR3 contains 13 residues. V lost 7 bases, J lost 8 bases, and 8 bases stayed unmatched. The CDR3 region has the DNA TGTGCCAGCATAAACGACAGGGGGAAAGGCTACACCTTC. The encoded protein is CASINDRGKGYTF.

The chain employs TRBV6-5 and TRBJ2-2, with TRBD1 as a possible D gene (7 bases). The CDR3 length is 14 residues. With 6 bases removed from V and 2 bases from J, the gap between germline ends came to 10 bases. Germline V lookup: CDR1 MNHEY, CDR2 SVGAGI. CDR3 amino acids: CASRRDSNTGELFF. Here the CDR3 DNA reads TGTGCCAGCAGGCGGGACAGCAACACCGGGGAGCTGTTTTTT.

The chain joins TRBV9 to TRBJ2-7; D is possibly TRBD1 (6 bases). The CDR3 loop spans 15 amino acids. Germline V gene lookup returns CDR1 SGDLS and CDR2 YYNGEE. Deletions cut 4 bases from V and 0 bases from J, with 14 bases between. The CDR3, as DNA: TGTGCCAGCAGCACACAGACAGGTAGCTCCTACGAGCAGTACTTC. This codes for CASSTQTGSSYEQYF.

V and J are TRBV5-4 and TRBJ2-1; weak D call: TRBD1 (6 bases). The germline gives CDR1 SGHNT, CDR2 YYREEE (reference sequence). Trimming pared 0 bases from V and 2 bases from J, leaving 9 bases between. CDR3 length: 15 residues. In DNA, the CDR3 is TGTGCCAGCAGCTTGGAAGGGGGTCCCTACAATGAGCAGTTCTTC. Protein: CASSLEGGPYNEQFF.

The CDR3 nucleotides read TGTGCCAGCAGCTTAGAGGACAGTTTAACCTACGAGCAGTACTTC. It is translated as CASSLEDSLTYEQYF. The V and J genes are TRBV7-8 and TRBJ2-7, with TRBD1 as a possible D gene (6 bases). V lost 1 base, J lost 2 bases, and 12 bases lay in between. Germline V gene data show CDR1 as SGHVS and CDR2 as FQNEAQ. This CDR3 is built from 15 residues.

The chain carries TRBV6-5 and TRBJ2-1, with 7 nucleotides matching TRBD2. Germline assignment: CDR1 MNHEY and CDR2 SVGAGI. V lost 7 bases and J lost 0; bases outside the gene matches: 3. This CDR3 region has 14 residues. The CDR3 coding sequence is TGTGCCAGCAAGTCTAGCGGCTCCTACAATGAGCAGTTCTTC. Encoded protein: CASKSSGSYNEQFF.